This TCR beta chain was profiled in a study of CD8 T cells in ankylosing spondylitis. On this clonotype: Its antigen is as yet unknown.

Study-wide findings and caveats: Characteristic of ankylosing spondylitis blood, it appeared, was a TCR beta motif comprising several highly homologous variants.

Via MiXCR, TCRdb re-called the 5' RACE reads, giving one row per CDR3 protein. Here the sample spans about 420,000 distinct CDR3 sequences, 20% to 25% being singletons. Sequencing was performed on blood, either unsorted or a sorted T cell fraction (not recorded which). The receptor was isolated from a male donor with ankylosing spondylitis.

DNA of the CDR3: TGTGCCAGCAGTGAATATTTGGAAGGGAGGGACACTGAAGCTTTCTTT. This translates into CASSEYLEGRDTEAFF. The chain joins TRBV25-1 to TRBJ1-1, with unresolved D. This CDR3 region has 16 residues. V was cut by 0 bases and J by 3 bases, with 14 bases left in between. The germline V gene encodes CDR1 MGHDK and CDR2 SYGVNS.